Each of the 6 T cell receptor beta chains below was sequenced from the same sample in a study of shared clonotypes between healthy human individuals. As defined, naive CD8 cells were CD45RO-negative and positively selected for CCR7, with terminally differentiated effector memory CD45RA+ cells excluded. Clones were read by immunoSEQ multiplex PCR, and TCRdb kept only the in-frame ones, dropping some. This table has millions of clones, about 95% appearing once. The sequenced sample was naive CD8+ T cells sorted from blood. The origin of the receptors is a man between 18 and 29 years old in good health.

The chain employs TRBV19 and TRBJ2-1; D gene ambiguous. The CDR3 is 15 residues long. The V and J ends lost 6 bases and 0 bases respectively, with 12 bases between them. The germline V gene has CDR1 LNHDA and CDR2 SQIVND (reference sequence). The CDR3, as DNA: TGTGCCAGTAGCAACGACATGAGCTCCTACAATGAGCAGTTCTTC. Translated, it gives CASSNDMSSYNEQFF.

This clone was seen a few times. This chain uses TRBV11-2 with TRBJ2-7; the match to TRBD2 covers 7 bases. V dropped 1 base and J dropped 6; count of bases not matched to a gene: 12. The CDR3 extends over 16 amino acids. Germline V gene lookup returns CDR1 SGHAT and CDR2 FQNNGV. In DNA form, the CDR3 reads TGTGCCAGCAGCTTAGGGGGCGTTGCGGGAGTCTCCGAGCAGTACTTC. It encodes CASSLGGVAGVSEQYF.

This chain uses TRBV11-2 with TRBJ2-7; the D is unclear. V gave up 2 bases and J gave up 3 bases, with 8 bases separating them. CDR1 is SGHAT and CDR2 is FQNNGV in the germline V gene. This CDR3 is built from 13 residues. CDR3 bases: TGTGCCAGCAGCTTACTGTCAGACTACGAGCAGTACTTC. It codes for CASSLLSDYEQYF.

This rearrangement joins TRBV2 to TRBJ2-7, with D perhaps TRBD1 or TRBD2 (5 bases each). The CDR3 runs to 13 residues. Germline V gene data show CDR1 as SNHLY and CDR2 as FYNNEI. Trimming shortened V by 7 bases and J by 3 bases, and 13 bases separated the two germline ends. Written as DNA, the CDR3 is TGTGCCAGCACCGGGACCGTGAGCTACGAGCAGTACTTC. Amino acid sequence: CASTGTVSYEQYF.

The V call is TRBV4-1, the J call TRBJ2-7; D gene uncertain. CDR1 and CDR2 from the germline V gene are MGHRA and YSYEKL. The CDR3 is made up of 15 amino acids. Trimming removed 6 bases at V and 3 bases at J, with 18 bases between. CDR3 loop: CASSPLLADRYEQYF. The DNA of the CDR3 is TGCGCCAGCAGTCCTCTTTTGGCGGATCGCTACGAGCAGTACTTC.

The chain recombines TRBV7-8 with TRBJ2-2, with D possibly being TRBD1 or TRBD2 (5 bases each). The V and J ends lost 5 bases and 9 bases respectively, with 13 bases between them. The germline V gene has CDR1 SGHVS and CDR2 FQNEAQ. CDR3 length equals 13 residues. CDR3 sequence: CASSPHPGRELFF. For the CDR3, the DNA is TGTGCCAGCAGCCCCCACCCGGGGCGGGAGCTGTTTTTT.